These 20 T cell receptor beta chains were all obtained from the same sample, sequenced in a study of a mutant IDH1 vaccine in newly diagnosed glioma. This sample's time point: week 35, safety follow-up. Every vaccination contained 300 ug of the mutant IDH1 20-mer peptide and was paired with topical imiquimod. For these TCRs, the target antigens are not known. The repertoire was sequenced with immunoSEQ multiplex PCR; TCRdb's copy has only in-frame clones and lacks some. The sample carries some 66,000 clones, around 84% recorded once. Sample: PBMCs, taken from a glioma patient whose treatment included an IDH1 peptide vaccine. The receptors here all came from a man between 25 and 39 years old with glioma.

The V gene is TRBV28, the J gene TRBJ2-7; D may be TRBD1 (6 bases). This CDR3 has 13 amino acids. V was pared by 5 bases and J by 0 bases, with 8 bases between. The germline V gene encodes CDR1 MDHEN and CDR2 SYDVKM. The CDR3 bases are TGTGCCAGCAGTACGGACAGCTCCTACGAGCAGTACTTC. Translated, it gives CASSTDSSYEQYF.

The CDR3 sequence: CASSRRTVAYEQYF. The CDR3 nucleotides are TGTGCCAGCAGCCGTCGGACAGTTGCCTACGAGCAGTACTTC. The rearrangement links TRBV11-2 to TRBJ2-7; perhaps TRBD1 as D (6 bases). CDR3 length equals 14 residues. The V end was cut by 5 bases, the J end by 2 bases, with 13 bases between. Germline values: CDR1 SGHAT, CDR2 FQNNGV.

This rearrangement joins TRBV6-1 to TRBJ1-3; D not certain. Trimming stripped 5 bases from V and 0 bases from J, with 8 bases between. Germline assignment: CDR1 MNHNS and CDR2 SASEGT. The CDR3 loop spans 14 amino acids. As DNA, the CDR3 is TGTGCCAGCAGTTCGACGAGCTCTGGAAACACCATATATTTT. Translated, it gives CASSSTSSGNTIYF.

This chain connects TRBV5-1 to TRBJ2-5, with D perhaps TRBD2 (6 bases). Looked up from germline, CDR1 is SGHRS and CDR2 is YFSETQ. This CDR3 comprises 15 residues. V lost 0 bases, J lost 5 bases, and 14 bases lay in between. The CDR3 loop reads CASSLGAGIVETQYF. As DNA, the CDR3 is TGCGCCAGCAGCTTGGGGGCGGGAATCGTGGAGACCCAGTACTTC.

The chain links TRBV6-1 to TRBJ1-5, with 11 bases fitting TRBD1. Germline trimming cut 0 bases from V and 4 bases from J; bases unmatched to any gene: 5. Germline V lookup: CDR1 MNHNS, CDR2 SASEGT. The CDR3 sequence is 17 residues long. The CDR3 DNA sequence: TGTGCCAGCAGTGAAGCACGGACAGGGGGCTGGAATCAGCCCCAGCATTTT. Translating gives CASSEARTGGWNQPQHF.

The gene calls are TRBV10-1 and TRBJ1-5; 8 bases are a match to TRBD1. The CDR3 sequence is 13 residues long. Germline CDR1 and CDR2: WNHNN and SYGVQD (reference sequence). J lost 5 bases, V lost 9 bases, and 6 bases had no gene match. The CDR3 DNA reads TGCGCCAGAGACAGGGGCAGGGATCAGCCCCAGCATTTT. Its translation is CARDRGRDQPQHF.

The CDR3 nucleotides are TGTGCCAGCGCCCTCCGGGGCCTCAGCTCCTATAATTCACCCCTCCACTTT. Protein: CASALRGLSSYNSPLHF. The genes are TRBV27 and TRBJ1-6; D is possibly TRBD1 (5 bases). CDR3 length: 17 amino acids. CDR1 MNHEY and CDR2 SMNVEV come from the germline V gene (reference sequence). V gave up 8 bases and J gave up 0 bases, with 17 bases separating them.

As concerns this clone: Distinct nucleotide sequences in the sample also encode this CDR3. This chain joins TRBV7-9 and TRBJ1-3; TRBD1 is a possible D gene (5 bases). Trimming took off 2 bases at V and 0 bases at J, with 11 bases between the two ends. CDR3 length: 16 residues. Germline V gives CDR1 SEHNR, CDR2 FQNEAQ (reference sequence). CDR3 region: CASSLRQGLSGNTIYF. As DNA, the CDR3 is TGTGCCAGCAGCTTACGCCAGGGACTCTCTGGAAACACCATATATTTT.

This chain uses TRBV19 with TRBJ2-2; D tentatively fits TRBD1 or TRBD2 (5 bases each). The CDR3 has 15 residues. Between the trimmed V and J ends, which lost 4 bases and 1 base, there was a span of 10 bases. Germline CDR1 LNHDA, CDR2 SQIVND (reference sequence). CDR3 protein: CASSTGTWNTGELFF. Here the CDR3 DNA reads TGTGCCAGTAGTACCGGGACCTGGAACACCGGGGAGCTGTTTTTT.

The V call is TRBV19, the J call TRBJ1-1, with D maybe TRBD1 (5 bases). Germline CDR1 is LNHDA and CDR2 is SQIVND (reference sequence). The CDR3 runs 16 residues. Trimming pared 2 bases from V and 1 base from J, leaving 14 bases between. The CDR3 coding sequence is TGTGCCAGTAGTATAATCACTCCTACAGGGAACACTGAAGCTTTCTTT. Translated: CASSIITPTGNTEAFF. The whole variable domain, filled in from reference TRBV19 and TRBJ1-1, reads DGGITQSPKYLFRKEGQNVTLSCEQNLNHDAMYWYRQDPGQGLRLIYYSQIVNDFQKGDIAEGYSVSREKKESFPLTVTSAQKNPTAFYLCASSIITPTGNTEAFFGQGTRLTVV.

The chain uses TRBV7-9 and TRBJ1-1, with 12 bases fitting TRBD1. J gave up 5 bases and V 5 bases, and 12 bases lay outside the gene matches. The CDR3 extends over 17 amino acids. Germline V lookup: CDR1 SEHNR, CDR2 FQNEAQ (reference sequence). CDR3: CASSPAGTGGDGTEAFF. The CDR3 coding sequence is TGTGCCAGCAGCCCAGCCGGGACAGGGGGCGATGGGACTGAAGCTTTCTTT.

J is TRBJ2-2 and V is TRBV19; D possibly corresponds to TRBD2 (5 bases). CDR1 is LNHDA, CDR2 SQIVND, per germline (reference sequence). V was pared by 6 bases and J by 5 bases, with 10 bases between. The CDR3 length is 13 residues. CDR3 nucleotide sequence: TGTGCCAGTAGCCCCACTAGGACCGGGGAGCTGTTTTTT. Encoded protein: CASSPTRTGELFF. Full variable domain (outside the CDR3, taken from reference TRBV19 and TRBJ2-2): DGGITQSPKYLFRKEGQNVTLSCEQNLNHDAMYWYRQDPGQGLRLIYYSQIVNDFQKGDIAEGYSVSREKKESFPLTVTSAQKNPTAFYLCASSPTRTGELFFGEGSRLTVL.

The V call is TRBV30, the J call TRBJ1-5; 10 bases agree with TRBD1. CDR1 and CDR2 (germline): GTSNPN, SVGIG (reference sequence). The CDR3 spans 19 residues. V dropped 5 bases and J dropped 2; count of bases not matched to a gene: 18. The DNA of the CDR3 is TGTGCCTGGGCCAGTCATCCCGGGACAGGGGTATGGGGCAATCAGCCCCAGCATTTT. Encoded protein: CAWASHPGTGVWGNQPQHF.

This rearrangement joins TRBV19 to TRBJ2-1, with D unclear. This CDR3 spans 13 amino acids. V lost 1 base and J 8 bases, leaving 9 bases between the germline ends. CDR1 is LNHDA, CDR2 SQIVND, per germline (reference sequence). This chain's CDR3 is CASSIGYWDEQFF. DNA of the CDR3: TGTGCCAGTAGTATAGGGTACTGGGATGAGCAGTTCTTC.

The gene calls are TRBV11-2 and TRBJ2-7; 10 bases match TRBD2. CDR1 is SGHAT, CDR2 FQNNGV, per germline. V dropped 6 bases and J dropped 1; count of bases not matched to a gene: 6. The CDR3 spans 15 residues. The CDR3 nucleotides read TGTGCCAGCAGTTCGGGACTAGCGCCGTCCTACGAGCAGTACTTC. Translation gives CASSSGLAPSYEQYF. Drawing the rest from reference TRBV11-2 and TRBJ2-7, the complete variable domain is EAGVAQSPRYKIIEKRQSVAFWCNPISGHATLYWYQQILGQGPKLLIQFQNNGVVDDSQLPKDRFSAERLKGVDSTLKIQPAKLEDSAVYLCASSSGLAPSYEQYFGPGTRLTVT.

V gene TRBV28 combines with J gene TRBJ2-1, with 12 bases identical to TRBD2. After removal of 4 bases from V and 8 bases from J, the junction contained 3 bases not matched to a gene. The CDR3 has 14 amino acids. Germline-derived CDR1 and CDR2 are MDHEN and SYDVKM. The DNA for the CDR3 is TGTGCCAGCAGTTCTAGCGGGGGGGCCGATGAGCAGTTCTTC. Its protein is CASSSSGGADEQFF.

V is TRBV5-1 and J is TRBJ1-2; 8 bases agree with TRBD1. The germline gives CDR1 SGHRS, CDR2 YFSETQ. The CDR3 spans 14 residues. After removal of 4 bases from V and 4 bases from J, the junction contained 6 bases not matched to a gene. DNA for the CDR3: TGCGCCAGCAGCCCGGGAGGACAGGGCTATGGCTACACCTTC. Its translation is CASSPGGQGYGYTF.

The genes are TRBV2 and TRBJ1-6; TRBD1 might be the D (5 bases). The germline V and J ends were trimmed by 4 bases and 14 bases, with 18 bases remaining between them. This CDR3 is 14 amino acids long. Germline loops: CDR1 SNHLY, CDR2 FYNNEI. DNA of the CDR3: TGTGCCAGCAGTGTCGCCGGGTCCCAGACAGCCCTCCACTTT. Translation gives CASSVAGSQTALHF.

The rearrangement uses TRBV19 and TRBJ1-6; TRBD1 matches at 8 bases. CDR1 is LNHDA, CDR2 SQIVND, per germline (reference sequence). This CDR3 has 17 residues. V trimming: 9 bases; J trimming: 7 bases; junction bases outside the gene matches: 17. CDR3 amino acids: CASHRIKTGAGNSPLHF. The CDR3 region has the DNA TGTGCCAGCCACCGGATAAAGACAGGGGCTGGGAATTCACCCCTCCACTTT.

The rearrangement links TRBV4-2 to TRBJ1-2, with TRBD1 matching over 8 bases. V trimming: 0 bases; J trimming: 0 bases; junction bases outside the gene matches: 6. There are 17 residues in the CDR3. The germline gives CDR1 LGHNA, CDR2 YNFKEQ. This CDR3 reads CASSQETAGGANYGYTF. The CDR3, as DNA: TGTGCCAGCAGCCAAGAAACGGCAGGGGGCGCTAACTATGGCTACACCTTC.